This T cell receptor (beta chain) was observed in a study of T cells in Graves' hyperthyroidism and ophthalmopathy. General study results and limits: Blood also showed most of the thyroid clonotypes that were expanded above 0.001. The model identified upcoming ophthalmopathy a median about 6.5 months ahead of onset.

The CDR3 is 16 amino acids. V lost 4 bases to trimming and J lost 3 bases; unmatched junction nucleotides: 6. TCR beta CDR3 sequences were amplified from RNA transcripts. TCR CDR3 regions were first amplified by RT-PCR with HTBI primers. TCRdb fed the multiplex PCR reads into MiXCR, producing one record per CDR3 protein. Here the sample spans 350,000 to 500,000 distinct CDR3 sequences, roughly 15% being singletons. Patients aged 18 to 65 had newly diagnosed hyperthyroidism lasting under 2 months. This clonotype was found many times. Its antigen is unknown. This rearrangement joins TRBV12-3 or TRBV12-4 to TRBJ2-1; 10 nucleotides align to TRBD2. The origin of this receptor is a woman aged 18-29 years with Graves' hyperthyroidism. Material for sequencing was blood. The CDR3 loop is CASSSPTSGRYNEQFF. The CDR3 nucleotides read TGTGCCAGCAGTTCTCCGACTAGCGGGCGCTACAATGAGCAGTTCTTC.